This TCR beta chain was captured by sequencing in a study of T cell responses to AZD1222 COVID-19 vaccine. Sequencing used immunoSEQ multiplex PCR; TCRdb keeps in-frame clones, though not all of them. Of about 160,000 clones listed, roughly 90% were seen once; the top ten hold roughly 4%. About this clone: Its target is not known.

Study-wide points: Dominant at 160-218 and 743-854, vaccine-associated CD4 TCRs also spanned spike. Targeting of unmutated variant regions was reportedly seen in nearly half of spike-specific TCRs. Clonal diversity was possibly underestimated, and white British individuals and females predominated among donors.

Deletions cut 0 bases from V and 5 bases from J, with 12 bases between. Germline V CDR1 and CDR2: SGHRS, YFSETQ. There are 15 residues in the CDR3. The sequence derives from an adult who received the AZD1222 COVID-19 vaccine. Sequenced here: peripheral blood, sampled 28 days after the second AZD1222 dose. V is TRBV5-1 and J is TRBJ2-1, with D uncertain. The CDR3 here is CASSLVVGTNNEQFF. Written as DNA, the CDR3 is TGCGCCAGCAGCTTGGTGGTAGGTACTAACAATGAGCAGTTCTTC.